This T cell receptor (beta chain) stems from a study of T-cell memory formation after mild COVID-19. Study context: TCR clusters largely stayed donor specific.

cDNA libraries for TCR alpha and TCR beta, carrying sample barcodes and UMIs, came from 5'RACE with constant-segment primers. TCRdb ran MiXCR on the 5' RACE reads and lists one entry per CDR3 protein. The table records a few hundred thousand distinct CDR3 sequences, 16% of them present only once. This CDR3 has 16 amino acids. V dropped 7 bases and J dropped 1; count of bases not matched to a gene: 8. Germline V gene lookup returns CDR1 ENHRY and CDR2 SYGVKD. Overall study results and limits: Within pre-infection memory, some responding clones were found, suggesting cross-reactive memory joined. Among clones peaking at day 37 in the second wave, SARS-CoV-2 specificity remained unconfirmed.

This clonotype was observed many times. As yet, its antigen is unknown. What was sequenced was PBMCs or a T cell subset sorted from them (not recorded which). The rearrangement joins TRBV10-3 to TRBJ2-2; the match to TRBD1 covers 8 bases. This clonotype was obtained from a man aged 18 to 30 who had mild COVID-19 (a few samples of this study predate the infection). Cell type and time point are not known. CDR3 loop: CAIKGSGTGNTGELFF. CDR3 nucleotide sequence: TGTGCCATCAAAGGTTCCGGGACAGGGAACACCGGGGAGCTGTTTTTT.